This entry is about one TCR beta chain. What it binds is unknown. Stated time point: patch test 3, about 24 weeks after DPC sensitization. Noted treatment: therapeutic diphenylcyclopropenone sensitization with weekly scalp DPC. Researchers sampled blood before each patch test went on. This record belongs to a study of human T cells and chemical hapten exposure. Study-level information: The sensitizer, 2% DPC, was used on roughly 2 cm by roughly 2 cm of upper inner arm skin. Mainly, slight library volume differences in the pool made TCR yields vary. Study results and caveats: After DPC sensitization, TCRs above 1 in 1000 frequency showed no change.

The CDR3 contains 19 residues. CDR1 is SGHTA and CDR2 is FQGTGA in the germline V gene. With V trimmed by 1 base and J by 2 bases, 11 bases remained unmatched. TCRdb reprocessed the RACE reads via MiXCR and lists one record per CDR3 protein. This table has under 100,000 distinct CDR3 sequences, 11% appearing once. The chain links TRBV7-3 to TRBJ2-2, with 9 bases matching TRBD2. Material: whole blood, obtained in connection with sensitization to the hapten diphenylcyclopropenone (DPC). The source of this sequence is a woman between 45 and 65 years old with alopecia areata. Some clones in this sample may be carry-over from other donors' samples. For the CDR3, the DNA is TGTGCCAGCAGCTTAAGATGGGTGCGGACTAGCGACAACACCGGGGAGCTGTTTTTT. It is translated as CASSLRWVRTSDNTGELFF.